Each of the 17 T cell receptor beta chains below was sequenced from the same sample in a study of graft-versus-host responses after intestinal transplantation. The table came from immunoSEQ multiplex PCR; TCRdb's copy has only in-frame clones and leaves some out. The sample lists around 90,000 clones, approximately 95% occurring once. These TCRs' antigens remain unknown. The sample was unstimulated CD8+ T cells sorted from spleen or lymph node cells, taken before intestinal transplant. These receptors all come from a human donor who received an intestinal transplant.

The chain couples TRBV4-1 to TRBJ2-2; no clear D gene. Germline V gene data show CDR1 as MGHRA and CDR2 as YSYEKL. The CDR3 contains 20 residues. Trimming took 3 bases from V and 4 from J, leaving 27 bases between them. CDR3 bases: TGCGCCAGCAGCCACCCAAAGGCGGCGAGTGATAGGTTGGGCACCGGGGAGCTGTTTTTT. Residues: CASSHPKAASDRLGTGELFF.

J is TRBJ2-2 and V is TRBV9; the D gene is possibly TRBD1 (6 bases). The V end was cut by 2 bases, the J end by 4 bases, with 21 bases between. This CDR3 region has 18 residues. Germline assignment: CDR1 SGDLS and CDR2 YYNGEE. For the CDR3, the DNA is TGTGCCAGCAGCGTGGTGGCAGAACAGGGAAGGGCCACCGGGGAGCTGTTTTTT. Translating gives CASSVVAEQGRATGELFF.

The V and J genes are TRBV9 and TRBJ2-3; TRBD2 matches 8 bases. The CDR3 spans 16 residues. J gave up 0 bases and V 0 bases, and 3 bases lay outside the gene matches. Germline V CDR1 and CDR2: SGDLS, YYNGEE. The CDR3: CASSVGAGGSTDTQYF. In DNA form, the CDR3 reads TGTGCCAGCAGCGTAGGCGCGGGGGGTAGCACAGATACGCAGTATTTT. Complete variable domain (other parts from reference TRBV9 and TRBJ2-3): DSGVTQTPKHLITATGQRVTLRCSPRSGDLSVYWYQQSLDQGLQFLIQYYNGEERAKGNILERFSAQQFPDLHSELNLSSLELGDSALYFCASSVGAGGSTDTQYFGPGTRLTVL.

The rearrangement joins TRBV21-1 to TRBJ2-7; no check of the table's D call, TRBD1, against the DNA was made. TRBV21-1 is flagged as a pseudogene. This CDR3 comprises 16 residues. The CDR3 protein is CASSIQQGFVPYEQYF. The CDR3 DNA reads TGTGCCAGCAGCATACAACAGGGCTTTGTCCCTTACGAGCAGTACTTC.

The CDR3 DNA follows: TGTGCCAGCAGCAACGGGACAGGGGTTAATTCACCCCTCCACTTT. This gives the protein CASSNGTGVNSPLHF. The chain recombines TRBV9 with TRBJ1-6; the match to TRBD1 covers 10 bases. This CDR3 is built from 15 residues. Germline assignment: CDR1 SGDLS and CDR2 YYNGEE. V dropped 4 bases and J dropped 6; count of bases not matched to a gene: 4.

The chain is built from TRBV14 and TRBJ1-2, with D maybe TRBD1 (5 bases). Germline V CDR1 and CDR2: SGHDN, FVKESK. V was shortened by 4 bases and J by 2 bases, with 11 bases between the two germline ends. This CDR3 spans 14 amino acids. Here the CDR3 reads CASSPIRGNYGYTF. CDR3 sequence (DNA): TGTGCCAGCAGCCCCATAAGGGGAAACTATGGCTACACCTTC.

The chain couples TRBV5-6 to TRBJ2-5; no clear D. The DNA end lines up better with TRBJ2-7; the J call may be wrong. The CDR3 consists of 14 residues. Per germline, CDR1 SGHDT and CDR2 YYEEEE. In nucleotides, the CDR3 is TGTGCCAGCATCTCCCGATATAACTCCTACGAGCAGTACTTC. Residues: CASISRYNSYEQYF.

This chain uses TRBV6-1 with TRBJ2-1; perhaps TRBD1 as D (5 bases). The germline V gene has CDR1 MNHNS and CDR2 SASEGT. The ends were cut back, 3 bases at V and 3 bases at J, with 15 bases in the middle. The CDR3 is 16 residues long. CDR3: CASSERLGADYNEQFF. CDR3 sequence (DNA): TGTGCCAGCAGTGAGAGGCTAGGGGCGGACTACAATGAGCAGTTCTTC.

The chain joins TRBV5-1 to TRBJ2-3; unclear D gene. This CDR3 has 15 amino acids. CDR1 is SGHRS, CDR2 YFSETQ, per germline. Trimming removed 0 bases at V and 3 bases at J, with 11 bases between. Here the CDR3 DNA reads TGCGCCAGCAGCTTGGCCCTCCCTCGGACAGATACGCAGTATTTT. Residues: CASSLALPRTDTQYF.

The rearrangement uses TRBV7-3 and TRBJ2-3; 10 bases are a match to TRBD2. V lost 5 bases and J lost 8; bases outside the gene matches: 7. The CDR3 spans 14 residues. Germline V lookup: CDR1 SGHTA, CDR2 FQGTGA. The CDR3 sequence: CASSATSGDGTQYF. The DNA for the CDR3 is TGTGCCAGCAGCGCCACTAGCGGGGATGGTACGCAGTATTTT.

The rearrangement links TRBV6-6 to TRBJ2-7; D possibly corresponds to TRBD1 (5 bases). Germline V CDR1 and CDR2: MNHNY, SVGAGI (reference sequence). V was trimmed by 8 bases and J by 6 bases, leaving 14 bases between them. CDR3 length: 12 residues. Written as DNA, the CDR3 is TGTGCCAGCGAAGGGGATTCTGGCGAGCAGTACTTC. Its translation is CASEGDSGEQYF.

V usage is TRBV4-3 and J usage is TRBJ2-2; D is possibly TRBD1 (6 bases). Germline V CDR1 and CDR2: LGHNA, YSLEER. CDR3 length equals 16 residues. Trimming took off 4 bases at V and 5 bases at J, with 17 bases between the two ends. The CDR3 spells CASSRTTGKGTGELFF. The CDR3 DNA follows: TGCGCCAGCAGCCGCACAACAGGGAAGGGGACCGGGGAGCTGTTTTTT.

The rearrangement uses TRBV7-9 and TRBJ1-6; the D gene is possibly TRBD1 (5 bases). V dropped 4 bases and J dropped 9 bases, with 13 bases sitting between them. The germline CDR1 and CDR2 sequences are SEHNR and FQNEAQ (reference sequence). There are 14 residues in the CDR3. CDR3 sequence: CASSSPDTFSPLHF. CDR3 DNA: TGTGCCAGCAGCTCTCCGGACACCTTTTCACCCCTCCACTTT.

The V and J genes are TRBV6-5 and TRBJ2-7; a possible D gene is TRBD1 (5 bases). V was clipped by 2 bases and J by 0 bases, with 8 bases between them. The germline V gene has CDR1 MNHEY and CDR2 SVGAGI. CDR3 length: 14 residues. Written as DNA, the CDR3 is TGTGCCAGCAGTTACGCAGGGTCCTCCTACGAGCAGTACTTC. Its translation: CASSYAGSSYEQYF.

This clone came up a few times. This chain joins TRBV25-1 and TRBJ2-1, with D possibly TRBD1 on 6 matching bases. The V and J ends lost 2 bases and 14 bases respectively, with 19 bases between them. Germline CDR1 reads MGHDK; CDR2 reads SYGVNS. This CDR3 is built from 14 residues. The CDR3 DNA sequence: TGTGCCAGCAGTGAAGTAGCCGGGACACCTATTAAGTTCTTC. Encoded protein: CASSEVAGTPIKFF.

The V call is TRBV19, the J call TRBJ1-5, with no clear D. The CDR3 spans 15 residues. CDR1 is LNHDA and CDR2 is SQIVND in the germline V gene (reference sequence). Trimming shortened V by 7 bases and J by 1 base, and 14 bases separated the two germline ends. As DNA, the CDR3 is TGTGCCAGTATTTACGGAGTCGGGAGCAATCAGCCCCAGCATTTT. This codes for CASIYGVGSNQPQHF.

This chain joins TRBV7-9 and TRBJ2-7; D may be TRBD2 (5 bases). The CDR3 spans 14 residues. With 0 bases removed from V and 3 bases from J, the gap between germline ends came to 9 bases. Germline lookup yields CDR1 SEHNR and CDR2 FQNEAQ (reference sequence). In nucleotides, the CDR3 is TGTGCCAGCAGCTTAGCCGACGGGAACTACGAGCAGTACTTC. Encoded protein: CASSLADGNYEQYF.